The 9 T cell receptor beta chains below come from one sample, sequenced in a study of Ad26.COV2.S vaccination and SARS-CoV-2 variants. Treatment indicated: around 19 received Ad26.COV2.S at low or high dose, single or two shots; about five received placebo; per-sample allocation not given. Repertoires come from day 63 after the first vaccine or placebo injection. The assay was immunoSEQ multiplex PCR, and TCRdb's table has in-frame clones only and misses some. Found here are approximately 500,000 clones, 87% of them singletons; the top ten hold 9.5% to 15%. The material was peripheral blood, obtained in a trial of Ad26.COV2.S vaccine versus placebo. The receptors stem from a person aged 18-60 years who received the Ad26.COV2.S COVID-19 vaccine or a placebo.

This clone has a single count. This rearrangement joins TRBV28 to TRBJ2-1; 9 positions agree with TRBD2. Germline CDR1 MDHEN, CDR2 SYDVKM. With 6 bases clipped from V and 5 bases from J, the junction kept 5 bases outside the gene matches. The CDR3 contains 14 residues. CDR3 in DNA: TGTGCCAGCAGGTACGCTAGCGGGGACAATGAGCAGTTCTTC. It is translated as CASRYASGDNEQFF.

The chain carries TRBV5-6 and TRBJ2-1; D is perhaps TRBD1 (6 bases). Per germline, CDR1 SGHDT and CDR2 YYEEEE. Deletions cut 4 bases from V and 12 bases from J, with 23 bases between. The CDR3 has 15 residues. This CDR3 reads CASSHPRGGRLWQFF. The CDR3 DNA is TGTGCCAGCAGCCACCCCAGGGGCGGAAGATTGTGGCAGTTCTTC.

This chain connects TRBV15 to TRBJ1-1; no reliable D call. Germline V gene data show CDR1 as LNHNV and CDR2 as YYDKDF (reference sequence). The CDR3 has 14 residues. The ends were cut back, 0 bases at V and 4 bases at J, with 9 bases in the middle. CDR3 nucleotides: TGTGCCACCAGCAGAGATCCTTGGGGCACTGAAGCTTTCTTT. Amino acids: CATSRDPWGTEAFF.

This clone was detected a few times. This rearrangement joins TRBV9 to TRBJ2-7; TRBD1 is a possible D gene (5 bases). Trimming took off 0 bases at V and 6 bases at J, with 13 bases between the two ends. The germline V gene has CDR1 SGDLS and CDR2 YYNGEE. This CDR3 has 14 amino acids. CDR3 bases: TGTGCCAGCAGCGTAGATCTGGGGCTCGGCGAGCAGTACTTC. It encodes CASSVDLGLGEQYF.

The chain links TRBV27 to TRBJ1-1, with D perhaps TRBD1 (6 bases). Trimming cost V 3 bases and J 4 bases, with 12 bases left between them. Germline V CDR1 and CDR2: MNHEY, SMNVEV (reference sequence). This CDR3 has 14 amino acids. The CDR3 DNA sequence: TGTGCCAGCAGTTTCCAGGGGTCGGGCACTGAAGCTTTCTTT. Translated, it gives CASSFQGSGTEAFF.

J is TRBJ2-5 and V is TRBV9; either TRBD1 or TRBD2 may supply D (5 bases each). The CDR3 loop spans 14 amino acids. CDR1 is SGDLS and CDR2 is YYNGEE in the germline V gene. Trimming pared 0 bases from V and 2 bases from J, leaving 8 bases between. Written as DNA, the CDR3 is TGTGCCAGCAGCGTAGCGGGGCAACAAGAGACCCAGTACTTC. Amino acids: CASSVAGQQETQYF.

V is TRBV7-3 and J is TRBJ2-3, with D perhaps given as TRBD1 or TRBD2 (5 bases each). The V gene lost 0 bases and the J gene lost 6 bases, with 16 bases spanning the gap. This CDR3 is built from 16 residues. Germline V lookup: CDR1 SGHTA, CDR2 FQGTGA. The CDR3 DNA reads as TGTGCCAGCAGCTTAACCGGGACCCTACCTATGGATACGCAGTATTTT. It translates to CASSLTGTLPMDTQYF.

CDR3 loop: CASSPQSGRTSYNEQFF. The CDR3 DNA reads TGTGCCAGCTCACCACAAAGCGGGAGGACCTCCTACAATGAGCAGTTCTTC. The V and J genes are TRBV18 and TRBJ2-1; 9 bases are shared with TRBD2. The CDR3 spans 17 residues. J gave up 0 bases and V 1 base, and 4 bases lay outside the gene matches. Germline CDR1 reads KGHSH; CDR2 reads LQKENI.

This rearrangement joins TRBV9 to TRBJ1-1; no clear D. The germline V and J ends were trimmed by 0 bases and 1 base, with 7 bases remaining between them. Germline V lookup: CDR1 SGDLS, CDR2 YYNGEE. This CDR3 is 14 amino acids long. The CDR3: CASSVGYGNTEAFF. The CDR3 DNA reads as TGTGCCAGCAGCGTAGGATATGGGAACACTGAAGCTTTCTTT. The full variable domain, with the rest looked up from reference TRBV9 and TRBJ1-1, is DSGVTQTPKHLITATGQRVTLRCSPRSGDLSVYWYQQSLDQGLQFLIQYYNGEERAKGNILERFSAQQFPDLHSELNLSSLELGDSALYFCASSVGYGNTEAFFGQGTRLTVV.